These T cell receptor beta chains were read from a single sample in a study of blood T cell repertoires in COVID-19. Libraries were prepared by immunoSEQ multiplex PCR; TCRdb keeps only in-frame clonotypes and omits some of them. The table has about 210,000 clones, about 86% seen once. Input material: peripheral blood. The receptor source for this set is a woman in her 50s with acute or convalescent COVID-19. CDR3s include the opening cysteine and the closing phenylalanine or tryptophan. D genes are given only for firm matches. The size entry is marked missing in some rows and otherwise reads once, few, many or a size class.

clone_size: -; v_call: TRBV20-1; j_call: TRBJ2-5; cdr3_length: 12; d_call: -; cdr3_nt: TGCAGTGCTAGTAACAGAAAAGAGACCCAGTACTTC; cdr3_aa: CSASNRKETQYF
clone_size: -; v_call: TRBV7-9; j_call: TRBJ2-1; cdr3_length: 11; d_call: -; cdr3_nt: TGTGCCAGCAGCCCTCCTAGGGAGCAGTTCTTC; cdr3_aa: CASSPPREQFF
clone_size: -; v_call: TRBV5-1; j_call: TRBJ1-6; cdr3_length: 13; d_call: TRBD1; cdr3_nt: TGCGCCAGCCACCCAGGGGGCGATTCACCCCTCCACTTT; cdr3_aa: CASHPGGDSPLHF
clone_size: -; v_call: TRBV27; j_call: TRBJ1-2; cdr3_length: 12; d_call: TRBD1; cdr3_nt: TGTGCCAGCAGGACAGGGGTTGGAGGCTACACCTTC; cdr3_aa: CASRTGVGGYTF
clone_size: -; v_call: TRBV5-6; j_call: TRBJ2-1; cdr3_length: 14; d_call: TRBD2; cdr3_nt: TGTGCCAGCAGCTTGGCCAACGGAGCGGGAGAGCAGTTCTTC; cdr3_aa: CASSLANGAGEQFF
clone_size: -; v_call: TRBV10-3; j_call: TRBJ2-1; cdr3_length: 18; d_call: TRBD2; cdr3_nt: TGTGCCATCAGCCCGGGACTAGCGGGAGTGAGCTCCTACAATGAGCAGTTCTTC; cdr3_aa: CAISPGLAGVSSYNEQFF
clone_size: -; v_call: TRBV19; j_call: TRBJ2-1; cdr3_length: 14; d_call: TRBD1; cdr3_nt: TGTGCCAGTAGCCGGGACAGGGGGTATAATGAGCAGTTCTTC; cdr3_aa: CASSRDRGYNEQFF
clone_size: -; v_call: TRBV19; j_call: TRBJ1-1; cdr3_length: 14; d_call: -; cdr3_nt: TGTGCCAGTAGTATGGAAAGGAGAAACACTGAAGCTTTCTTT; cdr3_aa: CASSMERRNTEAFF
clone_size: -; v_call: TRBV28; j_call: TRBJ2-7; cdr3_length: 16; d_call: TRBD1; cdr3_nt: TGTGCCAGCACCCCACCCCCGGGACAGGGGTTAGGAGAGCAGTACTTC; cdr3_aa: CASTPPPGQGLGEQYF
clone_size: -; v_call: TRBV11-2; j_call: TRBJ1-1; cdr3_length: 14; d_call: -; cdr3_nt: TGTGCCAGCAGCTCCCCGGGACACCATAGTGAAGCTTTCTTT; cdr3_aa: CASSSPGHHSEAFF
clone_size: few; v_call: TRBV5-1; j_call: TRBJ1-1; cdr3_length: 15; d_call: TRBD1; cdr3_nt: TGCGCCAGCACCACGACAGGGGCGATGGGCACTGAAGCTTTCTTT; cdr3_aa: CASTTTGAMGTEAFF
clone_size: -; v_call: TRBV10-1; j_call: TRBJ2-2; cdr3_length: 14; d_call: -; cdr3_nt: TGCGCCAGCGGATCGGGACTTAACACCGGGGAGCTGTTTTTT; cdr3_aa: CASGSGLNTGELFF
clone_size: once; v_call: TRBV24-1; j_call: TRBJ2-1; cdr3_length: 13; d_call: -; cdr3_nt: TGTGCCACCAATATCCCGCGGGGCAATGAGCAGTTCTTC; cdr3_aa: CATNIPRGNEQFF
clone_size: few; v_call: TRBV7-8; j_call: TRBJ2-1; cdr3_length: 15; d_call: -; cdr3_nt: TGTGCCAGCAGCTTAAACTCCATCCCCTCGGGGGAGCAGTTCTTC; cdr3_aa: CASSLNSIPSGEQFF
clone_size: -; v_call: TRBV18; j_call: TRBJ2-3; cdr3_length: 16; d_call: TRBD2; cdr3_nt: TGTGCCAGCTCACCATTCACCGGGAGGGGCACAGATACGCAGTATTTT; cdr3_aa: CASSPFTGRGTDTQYF
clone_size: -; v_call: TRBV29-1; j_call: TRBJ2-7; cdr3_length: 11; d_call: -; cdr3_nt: TGCAGCGTCCAGAGGGTGGGCGAGCAGTACTTC; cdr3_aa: CSVQRVGEQYF
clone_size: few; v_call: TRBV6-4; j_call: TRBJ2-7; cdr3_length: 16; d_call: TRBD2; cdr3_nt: TGTGCCAGCAGTGACCCGCCGGCGAGCGGGATCGACGAGCAGTACTTC; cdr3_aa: CASSDPPASGIDEQYF
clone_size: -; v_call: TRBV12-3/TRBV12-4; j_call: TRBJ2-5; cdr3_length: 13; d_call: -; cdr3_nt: TGTGCCAGCAGTTTTCCATACGGGGAGACCCAGTACTTC; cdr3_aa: CASSFPYGETQYF
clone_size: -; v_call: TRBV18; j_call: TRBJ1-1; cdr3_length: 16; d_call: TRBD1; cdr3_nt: TGTGCCAGCTCACCTTCATTGACAGGGGAGGGGACTGAAGCTTTCTTT; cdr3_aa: CASSPSLTGEGTEAFF
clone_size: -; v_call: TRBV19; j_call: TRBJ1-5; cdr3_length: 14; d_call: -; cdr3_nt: TGTGCCAGTAGTATTACGGGTAGCAATCAGCCCCAGCATTTT; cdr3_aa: CASSITGSNQPQHF
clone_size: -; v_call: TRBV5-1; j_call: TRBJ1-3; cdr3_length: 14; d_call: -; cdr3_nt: TGCGCCAGCAGCTCGACAGGAGCTGGAAACACCATATATTTT; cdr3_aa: CASSSTGAGNTIYF
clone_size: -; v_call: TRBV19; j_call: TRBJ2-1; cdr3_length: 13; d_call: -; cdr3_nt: TGTGCCAGTAGTGGACTCTCCTACAATGAGCAGTTCTTC; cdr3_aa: CASSGLSYNEQFF
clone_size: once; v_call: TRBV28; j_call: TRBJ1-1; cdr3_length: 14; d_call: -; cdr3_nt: TGTGCCAGCAGTCATGACAGGACAAACACTGAAGCTTTCTTT; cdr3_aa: CASSHDRTNTEAFF
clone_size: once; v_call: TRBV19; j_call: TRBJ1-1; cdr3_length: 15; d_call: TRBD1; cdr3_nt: TGTGCCAGTAGTGAGGGACAGATATGGGCCGGATGGGCTTTCTTT; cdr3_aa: CASSEGQIWAGWAFF
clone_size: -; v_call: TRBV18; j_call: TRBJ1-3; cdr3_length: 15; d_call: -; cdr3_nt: TGTGCCAGCTCACATACCCACAGCTCTGGAAACACCATATATTTT; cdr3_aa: CASSHTHSSGNTIYF
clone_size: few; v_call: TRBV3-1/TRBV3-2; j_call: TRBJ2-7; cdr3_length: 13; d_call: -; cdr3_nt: TGTGCCAGCAGCCCTTCCCCGGGCTACGAGCAGTACTTC; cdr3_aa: CASSPSPGYEQYF
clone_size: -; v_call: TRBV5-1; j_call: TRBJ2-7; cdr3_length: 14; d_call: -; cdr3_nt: TGCGCCAGCAGCTTGGCGGGGTCGCCCTACGAGCAGTACTTC; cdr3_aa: CASSLAGSPYEQYF